This entry describes one T cell receptor beta chain. Its antigen is as yet unknown. These data are taken from a study of T cells in Graves' hyperthyroidism and ophthalmopathy. Study-wide results and caveats: Most thyroid clonotypes with frequency above 0.001 were detected in blood.

V shed 9 bases, J shed 2 bases, and the junction held 7 bases outside the gene matches. The CDR3 length is 14 residues. Germline V gene lookup returns CDR1 MNHNS and CDR2 SASEGT. RNA transcripts gave rise to amplified TCR beta CDR3 regions. Carried out on the TCR CDR3, a first-round RT-PCR used the HTBI primer set. Each CDR3 protein gets one entry after TCRdb re-called the multiplex PCR reads with MiXCR. The sample has about 520,000 distinct CDR3 sequences; less than 25% are singletons. The sequencing sample was made of blood. This chain connects TRBV6-1 to TRBJ1-5; TRBD1 aligns across 7 bases. This TCR came from a woman aged 25 to 39 with Graves' ophthalmopathy. The CDR3 region is CASGRGEGNQPQHF. The CDR3 bases are TGTGCCAGTGGCAGGGGGGAGGGCAATCAGCCCCAGCATTTT.